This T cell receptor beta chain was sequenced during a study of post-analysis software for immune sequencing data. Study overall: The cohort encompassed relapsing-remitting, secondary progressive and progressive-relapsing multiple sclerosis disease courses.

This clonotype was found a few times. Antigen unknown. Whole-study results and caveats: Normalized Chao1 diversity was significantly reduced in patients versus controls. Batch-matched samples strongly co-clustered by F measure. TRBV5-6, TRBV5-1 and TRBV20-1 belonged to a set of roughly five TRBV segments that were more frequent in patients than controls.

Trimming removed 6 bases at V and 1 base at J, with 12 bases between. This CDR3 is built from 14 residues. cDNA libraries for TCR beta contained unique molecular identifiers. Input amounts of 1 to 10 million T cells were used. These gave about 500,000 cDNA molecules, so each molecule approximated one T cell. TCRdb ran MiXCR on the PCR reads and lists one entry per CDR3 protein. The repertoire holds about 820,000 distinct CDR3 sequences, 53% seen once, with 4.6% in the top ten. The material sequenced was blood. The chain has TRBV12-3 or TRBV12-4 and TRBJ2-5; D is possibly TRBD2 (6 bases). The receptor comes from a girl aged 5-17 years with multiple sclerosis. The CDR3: CASSYTSLQETQYF. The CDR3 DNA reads TGTGCCAGCAGCTATACTAGCCTCCAAGAGACCCAGTACTTC.